This T cell receptor beta chain is from a study of cytomegalovirus exposure and HLA in healthy donors. Overall study results and limits: In a later analysis, at a false discovery rate of 0.05, approximately 15,000 TCR beta sequences matched HLA alleles.

This clone was recorded a few times. Its cognate antigen is unknown. Both 60 Vbeta primers and 13 Jbeta primers went into the PCR. Clones were sequenced by immunoSEQ multiplex PCR, and TCRdb holds only the in-frame ones, with some missing. The sample yields 85,000 to 130,000 clones, approximately 78% seen once. Donors in the study were healthy people who gave bone marrow. Losses at the gene ends were 6 bases for V and 5 bases for J; bases not matched to a gene: 13. CDR3 length: 15 residues. Looked up from germline, CDR1 is SGHRS and CDR2 is YFSETQ. Material: PBMCs. V and J are TRBV5-1 and TRBJ2-7; 8 positions match TRBD1. The TCR sequence derives from a woman aged 40 to 50 in good health and CMV-seronegative. The CDR3 sequence is CASTSGWQGAHEQYF. CDR3 in DNA: TGCGCCAGCACCTCGGGGTGGCAGGGGGCGCACGAGCAGTACTTC.